These 12 T cell receptor beta chains originate from one sample sequenced in a study of shared clonotypes between healthy human individuals. Data came from immunoSEQ multiplex PCR; TCRdb stores just in-frame clones and leaves some out. Here the sample spans roughly 2,000,000 clones, about 95% being singletons. Positively selected for CCR7, the CD45RO-negative cells used as naive CD8 cells excluded terminally differentiated effector memory CD45RA+ cells. Material: naive CD8+ T cells sorted from blood. Receptors were obtained from a man aged 18 to 29 in good health.

V and J are TRBV6-1 and TRBJ1-2; 8 bases fit TRBD1. Losses at the gene ends were 3 bases for V and 3 bases for J; bases not matched to a gene: 6. This CDR3 spans 15 amino acids. The germline V gene encodes CDR1 MNHNS and CDR2 SASEGT. In DNA form, the CDR3 reads TGTGCCAGCAGTGATGAGACAGGGGCTCACTATGGCTACACCTTC. It translates to CASSDETGAHYGYTF.

The chain combines TRBV27 with TRBJ2-5; TRBD1 is a possible D gene (5 bases). Per the germline V gene, CDR1 is MNHEY and CDR2 is SMNVEV (reference sequence). The CDR3 is made up of 11 amino acids. The ends were cut back, 8 bases at V and 5 bases at J, with 9 bases in the middle. The CDR3 is CASGQWETQYF. The CDR3, as DNA: TGTGCCAGCGGACAATGGGAGACCCAGTACTTC.

CDR3 bases: TGTGCCAGCAGGGGACAGGGGCTAAGTCAGCCCCAGCATTTT. Translating it yields CASRGQGLSQPQHF. This rearrangement joins TRBV6-6 to TRBJ1-5; TRBD1 agrees at 10 bases. Germline lookup yields CDR1 MNHNY and CDR2 SVGAGI (reference sequence). CDR3 length: 14 amino acids. J gave up 6 bases and V 6 bases, and 5 bases lay outside the gene matches.

This clone was seen just once. Within the sample, other DNA sequences also encode this same CDR3. The rearrangement links TRBV5-4 to TRBJ2-7, with TRBD1 identical over 9 bases. Germline-derived CDR1 and CDR2 are SGHNT and YYREEE (reference sequence). The CDR3 is 13 residues long. The ends lost 10 bases at V and 0 bases at J; junction bases unmatched: 5. The CDR3: CASGQGSSYEQYF. In DNA form, the CDR3 reads TGTGCCTCCGGACAGGGGAGCTCCTACGAGCAGTACTTC.

As DNA, the CDR3 is TGTGCCAGCAGTTTAGGCAGGTTTAGCAATCAGCCCCAGCATTTT. Its protein product is CASSLGRFSNQPQHF. The chain carries TRBV27 and TRBJ1-5; D unclear. The V gene's germline CDR1 is MNHEY and CDR2 SMNVEV (reference sequence). Trimming removed 2 bases at V and 0 bases at J, with 8 bases between. The CDR3 sequence is 15 residues long.

V and J are TRBV9 and TRBJ2-3, with 9 nucleotides matching TRBD2. The germline CDR1 and CDR2 sequences are SGDLS and YYNGEE. With 4 bases clipped from V and 1 base from J, the junction kept 4 bases outside the gene matches. This CDR3 region has 15 residues. CDR3 loop: CASSLRTSGTDTQYF. Written as DNA, the CDR3 is TGTGCCAGCAGCCTCCGGACTAGCGGCACAGATACGCAGTATTTT.

A single count supports this clone. The chain carries TRBV4-1 and TRBJ2-7; D possibly matches TRBD1 or TRBD2 (6 bases each). The CDR3 loop spans 14 amino acids. Looked up from germline, CDR1 is MGHRA and CDR2 is YSYEKL. V was cut by 5 bases and J by 1 base, with 12 bases left in between. CDR3 in amino acids: CASSTPGASYEQYF. In DNA form, the CDR3 reads TGCGCCAGCAGCACCCCGGGGGCATCCTACGAGCAGTACTTC.

A note on this clone: At the DNA level, this CDR3 is encoded by other sequences in the same sample as well. J is TRBJ2-1 and V is TRBV9; D is uncertain. The germline CDR1 and CDR2 sequences are SGDLS and YYNGEE. V was clipped by 5 bases and J by 0 bases, with 9 bases between them. The CDR3 totals 14 residues. This chain's CDR3 is CASRRSSSYNEQFF. The CDR3 DNA reads as TGTGCCAGCAGGAGGTCCAGCTCCTACAATGAGCAGTTCTTC.

A word on this clone: Other DNA sequences in this specimen translate into the identical CDR3. This chain joins TRBV9 and TRBJ2-1; tentative D call: TRBD2 (6 bases). V lost 0 bases to trimming and J lost 2 bases, with 9 bases between them. CDR1 SGDLS and CDR2 YYNGEE come from the germline V gene. The CDR3 sequence is 15 residues long. The CDR3 spells CASSVAGVAYNEQFF. DNA of the CDR3: TGTGCCAGCAGCGTAGCGGGAGTGGCCTACAATGAGCAGTTCTTC.

The count of this clone is one. V usage is TRBV27 and J usage is TRBJ1-5; the D gene is possibly TRBD1 (5 bases). Trimming pared 4 bases from V and 4 bases from J, leaving 17 bases between. The CDR3 has 16 amino acids. Germline V CDR1 and CDR2: MNHEY, SMNVEV (reference sequence). CDR3 loop: CASSSMGVLGNQPQHF. Here the CDR3 DNA reads TGTGCCAGCAGTTCGATGGGGGTTCTAGGTAATCAGCCCCAGCATTTT.

The gene calls are TRBV4-1 and TRBJ2-5; weak D call: TRBD2 (6 bases). This CDR3 comprises 16 residues. Trimming shortened V by 0 bases and J by 1 base, and 12 bases separated the two germline ends. The germline CDR1 and CDR2 sequences are MGHRA and YSYEKL. The CDR3 bases are TGCGCCAGCAGCCAAGAGGGGGGACTGATCCAAGAGACCCAGTACTTC. It specifies CASSQEGGLIQETQYF.

The chain links TRBV13 to TRBJ1-3; D not certain. The CDR3 covers 12 residues. Germline V lookup: CDR1 PRHDT, CDR2 FYEKMQ (reference sequence). With 5 bases removed from V and 8 bases from J, the gap between germline ends came to 10 bases. The CDR3 bases are TGTGCCAGCAGCCTCGACTCCCACACCATATATTTT. Translating it yields CASSLDSHTIYF.